Listed here are 22 T cell receptor beta chains from one sample, sequenced in a study of radiotherapy plus CTLA-4 blockade in lung cancer. Assay: immunoSEQ multiplex PCR; the TCRdb copy retains only in-frame clones and omits some. This sample has just under 60,000 clones, with 77% found just once. The sample consisted of peripheral blood, taken from a patient treated with radiotherapy plus ipilimumab. The receptors were gathered from a human donor with non-small cell lung cancer who had a partial response to radiotherapy plus ipilimumab.

The sample holds a few counts of this clone. This chain uses TRBV19 with TRBJ1-2; D ambiguous. V was shortened by 2 bases and J by 8 bases, with 15 bases between the two germline ends. Per the germline V gene, CDR1 is LNHDA and CDR2 is SQIVND (reference sequence). This CDR3 contains 14 residues. CDR3 DNA sequence: TGTGCCAGTAGTATACAGCCAGCGAAAGACGGCTACACCTTC. Its protein product is CASSIQPAKDGYTF.

This chain uses TRBV6-1 with TRBJ1-5; 7 bases align to TRBD1. The CDR3 contains 14 residues. Germline CDR1 MNHNS, CDR2 SASEGT. V shed 6 bases, J shed 7 bases, and the junction held 9 bases outside the gene matches. The CDR3 sequence: CASREGARHQPQHF. In nucleotides, the CDR3 is TGTGCCAGCAGAGAGGGGGCGAGACACCAGCCCCAGCATTTT.

The chain uses TRBV5-6 and TRBJ2-3; 7 bases align to TRBD2. CDR1 and CDR2 (germline): SGHDT, YYEEEE. V gave up 2 bases and J gave up 7 bases; unmatched junction bases: 7. The CDR3 runs 14 residues. CDR3 DNA sequence: TGTGCCAGCAGCTTTAGAGCGGGACCTTATACGCAGTATTTT. It specifies CASSFRAGPYTQYF.

The rearrangement links TRBV7-3 to TRBJ2-1, with 8 bases aligning to TRBD2. Looked up from germline, CDR1 is SGHTA and CDR2 is FQGTGA. V lost 0 bases to trimming and J lost 4 bases; unmatched junction nucleotides: 5. This CDR3 has 16 residues. CDR3 nucleotides: TGTGCCAGCAGCTTAACCGCCCGGGGGGGGTACAATGAGCAGTTCTTC. This gives the protein CASSLTARGGYNEQFF.

The chain uses TRBV9 and TRBJ1-6; 8 positions agree with TRBD1. Trimming took 3 bases from V and 13 from J; bases not matched to a gene: 3. The CDR3 spans 12 residues. CDR1 is SGDLS, CDR2 YYNGEE, per germline. DNA of the CDR3: TGTGCCAGCAGCGCTCGACAGGGGCCCCTCCACTTT. This encodes CASSARQGPLHF. The whole variable domain, remainder taken from reference TRBV9 and TRBJ1-6, is DSGVTQTPKHLITATGQRVTLRCSPRSGDLSVYWYQQSLDQGLQFLIQYYNGEERAKGNILERFSAQQFPDLHSELNLSSLELGDSALYFCASSARQGPLHFGNGTRLTVT.

The J gene is TRBJ1-1, the V gene TRBV18; perhaps TRBD1 as D (5 bases). This CDR3 has 13 amino acids. Trimming stripped 3 bases from V and 3 bases from J, with 8 bases between. Germline CDR1 is KGHSH and CDR2 is LQKENI. This CDR3 reads CASSPGRDTEAFF. The CDR3 region has the DNA TGTGCCAGCTCACCGGGCAGGGACACTGAAGCTTTCTTT.

The DNA for the CDR3 is TGTGCCAGCAGATCATTAATAACAGGAGCTTTCTTT. Amino acid sequence: CASRSLITGAFF. The rearrangement joins TRBV27 to TRBJ1-1, with TRBD1 as a possible D gene (5 bases). Trimming cost V 6 bases and J 10 bases, with 15 bases left between them. There are 12 residues in the CDR3. Germline V gene lookup returns CDR1 MNHEY and CDR2 SMNVEV (reference sequence).

The chain has TRBV5-4 and TRBJ1-1, with 8 bases matching TRBD1. The trim removed 5 bases at V and 1 base at J, leaving 7 bases unmatched. The CDR3 loop spans 15 amino acids. Germline V gene data show CDR1 as SGHNT and CDR2 as YYREEE (reference sequence). The CDR3 DNA reads TGTGCCAGCAGACCCCCGCAGGGGGCGAACACTGAAGCTTTCTTT. Translated: CASRPPQGANTEAFF.

The rearrangement links TRBV28 to TRBJ1-5; a weak D match, TRBD1 (6 bases). Per germline, CDR1 MDHEN and CDR2 SYDVKM. V lost 5 bases and J 11 bases, leaving 22 bases between the germline ends. The length of the CDR3 is 15 residues. The CDR3 DNA reads as TGTGCCAGCAGTCCTCTACAGGGACCTAAGGCAGCCCAGCATTTT. Amino acid sequence: CASSPLQGPKAAQHF.

V gene TRBV5-4 combines with J gene TRBJ2-5; 7 bases align to TRBD2. Germline CDR1 and CDR2: SGHNT and YYREEE (reference sequence). V was clipped by 3 bases and J by 1 base; unmatched bases: 6. CDR3 length: 15 residues. The CDR3 reads CASSYDGGFQETQYF. The CDR3 coding sequence is TGTGCCAGCAGCTACGACGGGGGGTTCCAAGAGACCCAGTACTTC.

This rearrangement joins TRBV25-1 to TRBJ1-4; 9 positions agree with TRBD1. Germline V gene sequence: CDR1 MGHDK, CDR2 SYGVNS. The CDR3 consists of 15 residues. Trimming took 10 bases from V and 2 from J; bases not matched to a gene: 8. The CDR3 loop is CATADRGATNEKLFF. CDR3 sequence (DNA): TGTGCCACCGCTGACAGGGGGGCGACTAATGAAAAACTGTTTTTT. Filled out from reference TRBV25-1 and TRBJ1-4, the complete variable domain reads EADIYQTPRYLVIGTGKKITLECSQTMGHDKMYWYQQDPGMELHLIHYSYGVNSTEKGDLSSESTVSRIRTEHFPLTLESARPSHTSQYLCATADRGATNEKLFFGSGTQLSVL.

This clone was observed once. V is TRBV6-1 and J is TRBJ1-2, with TRBD1 matching 8 bases. J lost 4 bases, V lost 6 bases, and 7 bases had no gene match. CDR1 is MNHNS and CDR2 is SASEGT in the germline V gene. This CDR3 has 14 amino acids. CDR3 bases: TGTGCCAGCAGGACGGACAGGGCTGTCTATGGCTACACCTTC. Protein product: CASRTDRAVYGYTF.

V is TRBV7-2 and J is TRBJ2-5, with TRBD2 as a possible D gene (6 bases). V was cut by 2 bases and J by 5 bases, with 12 bases left in between. This CDR3 has 14 amino acids. Germline loops: CDR1 SGHTA, CDR2 FQGNSA. CDR3 bases: TGTGCCAGCAGCTTACGTCGTGGAGGGGAGACCCAGTACTTC. This translates into CASSLRRGGETQYF.

A few counts support this clone. The rearrangement joins TRBV7-8 to TRBJ1-1, with D possibly matching TRBD1 (6 bases). This CDR3 region has 16 residues. Between the trimmed V and J ends, which lost 3 bases and 1 base, there was a span of 15 bases. Per the germline V gene, CDR1 is SGHVS and CDR2 is FQNEAQ. The CDR3 coding sequence is TGTGCCAGCAGCTTGGGGTCGGCAGGGGCGAACACTGAAGCTTTCTTT. Amino acid sequence: CASSLGSAGANTEAFF.

This clone was counted a few times. DNA for the CDR3: TGTGCCAGCTCACCACAAGTGGGGAGCTCTGGGGCCAACGTCCTGACTTTC. It translates to CASSPQVGSSGANVLTF. The chain combines TRBV18 with TRBJ2-6, with a weak D call TRBD2 (5 bases). V lost 1 base to trimming and J lost 0 bases, with 10 bases between them. Germline V lookup: CDR1 KGHSH, CDR2 LQKENI. The CDR3 loop spans 17 amino acids. The whole variable domain, remainder taken from reference TRBV18 and TRBJ2-6, is NAGVMQNPRHLVRRRGQEARLRCSPMKGHSHVYWYRQLPEEGLKFMVYLQKENIIDESGMPKERFSAEFPKEGPSILRIQQVVRGDSAAYFCASSPQVGSSGANVLTFGAGSRLTVL.

The chain recombines TRBV6-5 with TRBJ1-2; the match to TRBD1 covers 9 bases. CDR3 size: 14 residues. Germline assignment: CDR1 MNHEY and CDR2 SVGAGI. V lost 2 bases, J lost 6 bases, and 4 bases stayed unmatched. The CDR3 DNA follows: TGTGCCAGCAGTTACGGGACAGGGAGCGATGGCTACACCTTC. Translating gives CASSYGTGSDGYTF.

This sequence joins TRBV25-1 and TRBJ2-2; tentatively, D is TRBD1 (6 bases). Trimming left V 0 bases short and J 2 bases short, with 10 bases between. Per the germline V gene, CDR1 is MGHDK and CDR2 is SYGVNS. This CDR3 has 16 amino acids. CDR3 amino acids: CASSEYEGTNTGELFF. The CDR3 DNA reads TGTGCCAGCAGTGAATATGAGGGGACAAACACCGGGGAGCTGTTTTTT.

This clone was seen more than once but under ten times. The J gene is TRBJ1-5, the V gene TRBV6-5; maybe TRBD1 (5 bases). The CDR3 length is 14 residues. Germline CDR1 MNHEY, CDR2 SVGAGI. Trimming pared 5 bases from V and 2 bases from J, leaving 10 bases between. CDR3 DNA sequence: TGTGCCAGCAGTGGGGGACTCGGCAATCAGCCCCAGCATTTT. This codes for CASSGGLGNQPQHF.

This clone occurred a few times. V is TRBV5-6 and J is TRBJ2-5, with D perhaps TRBD2 (7 bases). Germline V lookup: CDR1 SGHDT, CDR2 YYEEEE. Trimming cost V 4 bases and J 0 bases, with 13 bases left between them. The CDR3 has 15 residues. CDR3: CASSEGGNYQETQYF. CDR3 DNA: TGTGCCAGCAGCGAGGGGGGGAATTACCAAGAGACCCAGTACTTC.

This sequence joins TRBV10-2 and TRBJ1-3; 9 positions match TRBD1. In germline, CDR1 is WSHSY, CDR2 SAAADI. V gave up 6 bases and J gave up 4 bases; unmatched junction bases: 4. The CDR3 length is 14 residues. The CDR3 spells CASRGTGKGNTIYF. CDR3 DNA: TGCGCCAGCAGAGGGACAGGGAAGGGAAACACCATATATTTT.

The chain employs TRBV6-6 and TRBJ2-5; 8 bases align to TRBD1. Trimming removed 7 bases from V and 4 bases from J; junction bases left unmatched: 14. CDR3 length: 16 amino acids. Germline lookup yields CDR1 MNHNY and CDR2 SVGAGI (reference sequence). In DNA form, the CDR3 reads TGTGCCAGCACGGTCATGTCAGGGGGCTCGGGAGAGACCCAGTACTTC. As protein: CASTVMSGGSGETQYF.

This rearrangement joins TRBV28 to TRBJ2-7, with TRBD1 identical over 9 bases. Per the germline V gene, CDR1 is MDHEN and CDR2 is SYDVKM. CDR3 length equals 14 residues. The V gene end was trimmed by 6 bases and the J gene end by 3 bases; junction bases not matched to a gene: 6. The CDR3 loop is CASSAGTGNYEQYF. The CDR3 bases are TGTGCCAGCAGCGCCGGGACAGGGAACTACGAGCAGTACTTC.